Below are 21 T cell receptor beta chains sequenced from a single sample in a study of blood T cells in healthy people across ages. A J-beta primer mix and a sample-barcoded 5' primer were used in a second PCR of about 7 to 12 cycles. Using its own MiXCR run on the 5' RACE reads, TCRdb lists one record per CDR3 protein. Of under 2,000,000 distinct CDR3 sequences listed, roughly 50% are singletons. The source material was blood. Every receptor here comes from a woman aged 40 to 50 in good health.

This rearrangement joins TRBV12-3 or TRBV12-4 to TRBJ2-3; 8 bases are shared with TRBD2. The length of the CDR3 is 17 residues. The ends lost 2 bases at V and 1 base at J; junction bases unmatched: 8. The CDR3 reads CASSLRPGLGGTDTQYF. The CDR3 coding sequence is TGTGCCAGCAGTTTACGTCCGGGACTAGGGGGCACAGATACGCAGTATTTT.

J is TRBJ2-3 and V is TRBV5-1; 8 bases agree with TRBD2. Looked up from germline, CDR1 is SGHRS and CDR2 is YFSETQ. The length of the CDR3 is 16 residues. V gave up 0 bases and J gave up 4 bases; unmatched junction bases: 7. The CDR3 reads CASSLVGLAQSDTQYF. The CDR3 DNA reads as TGCGCCAGCAGCTTGGTAGGACTAGCACAGTCAGATACGCAGTATTTT. Together with reference TRBV5-1 and TRBJ2-3, the CDR3 gives the full variable domain: KAGVTQTPRYLIKTRGQQVTLSCSPISGHRSVSWYQQTPGQGLQFLFEYFSETQRNKGNFPGRFSGRQFSNSRSEMNVSTLELGDSALYLCASSLVGLAQSDTQYFGPGTRLTVL.

This clonotype has a handful of counts. The V and J genes are TRBV7-2 and TRBJ2-1, with D perhaps being TRBD1 or TRBD2 (5 bases each). Germline-derived CDR1 and CDR2 are SGHTA and FQGNSA. V was clipped by 4 bases and J by 0 bases, with 13 bases between them. The CDR3 is made up of 16 amino acids. DNA of the CDR3: TGTGCCAGCAGCTCCGTTGTGGGGGTCTCCTACAATGAGCAGTTCTTC. Translation gives CASSSVVGVSYNEQFF.

The rearrangement uses TRBV24-1 and TRBJ2-3, with 7 bases identical to TRBD1. With V trimmed by 4 bases and J by 1 base, 7 bases remained unmatched. The length of the CDR3 is 16 residues. CDR1 and CDR2 from the germline V gene are KGHDR and SFDVKD. In DNA, the CDR3 is TGTGCCACCAGTGAATCAGAAACAGGGGGCACAGATACGCAGTATTTT. Amino acids: CATSESETGGTDTQYF.

This CDR3 is CASSDDRIYGYTF. Here the CDR3 DNA reads TGTGCCAGCAGCGACGACAGGATCTATGGCTACACCTTC. The chain joins TRBV5-6 to TRBJ1-2, with a weak D call TRBD1 (6 bases). Looked up from germline, CDR1 is SGHDT and CDR2 is YYEEEE. There are 13 residues in the CDR3. The V gene lost 4 bases and the J gene lost 4 bases, with 11 bases spanning the gap.

This sequence joins TRBV6-1 and TRBJ1-5, with D unclear. The ends were cut back, 2 bases at V and 3 bases at J, with 11 bases in the middle. The CDR3 consists of 15 residues. The germline V gene encodes CDR1 MNHNS and CDR2 SASEGT. The CDR3 region is CASSESPGDNQPQHF. CDR3 nucleotides: TGTGCCAGCAGTGAATCCCCAGGAGACAATCAGCCCCAGCATTTT.

As concerns this clonotype: A read error is possible here, since a much larger clone lies one base away. This rearrangement joins TRBV6-4 to TRBJ2-3; TRBD2 matches 9 bases. CDR1 and CDR2 from the germline V gene are MRHNA and SNTAGT. V shed 2 bases and J 0 bases; nucleotides not matched to a gene: 0. The CDR3 extends over 15 amino acids. The CDR3 nucleotides are TGTGCCAGCAGTGACGCGGGGGGGAGCACAGATACGCAGTATTTT. This encodes CASSDAGGSTDTQYF.

This clonotype has a handful of counts. The chain has TRBV7-9 and TRBJ1-2; possible D gene TRBD1, 5 bases. Germline lookup yields CDR1 SEHNR and CDR2 FQNEAQ (reference sequence). The CDR3 runs to 13 residues. Trimming cost V 5 bases and J 8 bases, with 15 bases left between them. CDR3: CASSTGLPKGYTF. In DNA form, the CDR3 reads TGTGCCAGCAGCACGGGACTTCCAAAGGGCTACACCTTC.

The V and J genes are TRBV6-6 and TRBJ2-4; 9 positions match TRBD2. The V gene's germline CDR1 is MNHNY and CDR2 SVGAGI (reference sequence). V dropped 6 bases and J dropped 8; count of bases not matched to a gene: 5. The CDR3 extends over 13 amino acids. CDR3 nucleotide sequence: TGTGCCAGCAGCGGACTAGCGAGTGACATTCAGTACTTC. Encoded protein: CASSGLASDIQYF.

This clonotype has just a few counts. This rearrangement joins TRBV5-6 to TRBJ2-7; D uncertain. V lost 3 bases to trimming and J lost 7 bases, with 11 bases between them. The CDR3 has 12 residues. Germline assignment: CDR1 SGHDT and CDR2 YYEEEE. The CDR3 DNA is TGTGCCAGCAGCTGGTCTTACAATGAGCAGTACTTC. It is translated as CASSWSYNEQYF.

This chain connects TRBV18 to TRBJ2-5, with TRBD1 matching over 9 bases. V gave up 3 bases and J gave up 1 base; unmatched junction bases: 6. The CDR3 consists of 16 residues. Germline CDR1 is KGHSH and CDR2 is LQKENI. The CDR3 nucleotides are TGTGCCAGCTCACCCGGGACAGGGATCGTCCAAGAGACCCAGTACTTC. Its translation is CASSPGTGIVQETQYF.

This sequence joins TRBV20-1 and TRBJ1-3; D uncertain. The CDR3 runs to 13 residues. V lost 3 bases, J lost 4 bases, and 10 bases lay in between. Germline-derived CDR1 and CDR2 are DFQATT and SNEGSKA (reference sequence). The CDR3 DNA is TGCAGTGCTAGGAAGGGCATCGGAAACACCATATATTTT. It specifies CSARKGIGNTIYF.

The gene calls are TRBV7-9 and TRBJ1-2, with D hard to call. The CDR3 sequence is 14 residues long. Germline lookup yields CDR1 SEHNR and CDR2 FQNEAQ (reference sequence). V lost 0 bases and J 5 bases, leaving 10 bases between the germline ends. CDR3 residues: CASSLATPAYGYTF. CDR3 in DNA: TGTGCCAGCAGCTTAGCGACGCCAGCTTATGGCTACACCTTC.

The rearrangement uses TRBV24-1 and TRBJ2-6; D perhaps matches TRBD2 (5 bases). The CDR3 is 11 amino acids. The V end was cut by 6 bases, the J end by 10 bases, with 6 bases between. Germline V lookup: CDR1 KGHDR, CDR2 SFDVKD. The CDR3 DNA sequence: TGTGCCACCAGTCGGGGTAACGTCCTGACTTTC. Its translation is CATSRGNVLTF.

The rearrangement joins TRBV28 to TRBJ2-6, with 7 positions matching TRBD1. Losses at the gene ends were 4 bases for V and 0 bases for J; bases not matched to a gene: 9. The CDR3 is made up of 18 amino acids. Per the germline V gene, CDR1 is MDHEN and CDR2 is SYDVKM. The CDR3 DNA follows: TGTGCCAGCAGTTCTTCTGGGACAGCGAGCTCTGGGGCCAACGTCCTGACTTTC. Protein product: CASSSSGTASSGANVLTF. The complete variable domain, with remaining parts taken from reference TRBV28 and TRBJ2-6, reads DVKVTQSSRYLVKRTGEKVFLECVQDMDHENMFWYRQDPGLGLRLIYFSYDVKMKEKGDIPEGYSVSREKKERFSLILESASTNQTSMYLCASSSSGTASSGANVLTFGAGSRLTVL.

This clonotype was observed a few times. This chain uses TRBV12-3 or TRBV12-4 with TRBJ2-3, with 10 bases matching TRBD1. CDR3 length equals 16 residues. The ends lost 5 bases at V and 1 base at J; junction bases unmatched: 6. DNA for the CDR3: TGTGCCAGCAGTGGGGGGACAGGGGCTCGCACAGATACGCAGTATTTT. Translated: CASSGGTGARTDTQYF.

This sequence joins TRBV12-3 or TRBV12-4 and TRBJ2-1, with 7 positions matching TRBD2. Trimming removed 7 bases from V and 4 bases from J; junction bases left unmatched: 7. This CDR3 has 14 amino acids. The CDR3 region has the DNA TGTGCCAGCACACCAACGGGGGGATACAATGAGCAGTTCTTC. Protein sequence: CASTPTGGYNEQFF.

The chain employs TRBV4-3 and TRBJ2-3; D unresolved. In germline, CDR1 is LGHNA, CDR2 YSLEER. There are 17 residues in the CDR3. V lost 0 bases to trimming and J lost 3 bases, with 16 bases between them. This chain's CDR3 is CASSQEFAGFRTDTQYF. The DNA of the CDR3 is TGCGCCAGCAGCCAAGAGTTTGCCGGTTTTAGGACAGATACGCAGTATTTT.

This sequence joins TRBV20-1 and TRBJ1-1; tentatively, D is TRBD1 (6 bases). Per germline, CDR1 DFQATT and CDR2 SNEGSKA (reference sequence). With 7 bases removed from V and 0 bases from J, the gap between germline ends came to 18 bases. This CDR3 comprises 15 residues. The CDR3 is CSEAAPRGLNTEAFF. In nucleotides, the CDR3 is TGCAGTGAAGCTGCCCCCAGGGGATTGAACACTGAAGCTTTCTTT.

This clonotype was seen a few times. The chain has TRBV15 and TRBJ1-5; D remains ambiguous. V lost 1 base, J lost 3 bases, and 10 bases lay in between. CDR1 is LNHNV, CDR2 YYDKDF, per germline (reference sequence). CDR3 size: 15 residues. CDR3 nucleotide sequence: TGTGCCACCAGCAGAGCCCGGCAGCTCAATCAGCCCCAGCATTTT. Its translation: CATSRARQLNQPQHF.

This clonotype was seen a few times. The J gene is TRBJ1-2, the V gene TRBV4-3; no clear D. V dropped 0 bases and J dropped 8 bases, with 10 bases sitting between them. The CDR3 length is 13 residues. Germline CDR1 LGHNA, CDR2 YSLEER. The CDR3 here is CASSQDLGLGYTF. In DNA form, the CDR3 reads TGCGCCAGCAGCCAAGATCTGGGGTTAGGCTACACCTTC.